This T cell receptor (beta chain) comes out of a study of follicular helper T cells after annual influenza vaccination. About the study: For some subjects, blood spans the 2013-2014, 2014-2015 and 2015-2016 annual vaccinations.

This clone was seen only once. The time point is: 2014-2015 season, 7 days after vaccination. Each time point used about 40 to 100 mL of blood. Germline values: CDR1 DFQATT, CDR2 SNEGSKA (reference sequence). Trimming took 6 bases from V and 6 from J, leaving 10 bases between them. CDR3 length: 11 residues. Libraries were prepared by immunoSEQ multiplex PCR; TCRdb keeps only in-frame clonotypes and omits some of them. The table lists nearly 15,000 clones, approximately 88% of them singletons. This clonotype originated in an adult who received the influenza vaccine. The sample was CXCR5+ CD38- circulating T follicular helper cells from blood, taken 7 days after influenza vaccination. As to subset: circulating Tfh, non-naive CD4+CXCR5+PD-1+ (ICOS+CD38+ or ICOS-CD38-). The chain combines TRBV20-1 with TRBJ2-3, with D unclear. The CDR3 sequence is CSAQLYDTQYF. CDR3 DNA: TGCAGTGCACAGCTGTACGATACGCAGTATTTT.